The source of this T cell receptor (beta chain) is a study of blood T cells in healthy people across ages (dated by TCRdb to the mid-2010s). The study in broad terms: In model experiments, roughly one uniquely barcoded TCR beta cDNA molecule per two T cells was captured by template switching. Age-related changes in TCR beta repertoire diversity were measured in the study by deep sequencing normalized with unique cDNA molecular identifiers. The donors were split into four age groups: young (average around 15 years), middle-aged (roughly 39), aged (approximately 59) and long-lived (roughly 88). To avoid experimental bias, donors of different ages were spread randomly across the sequencing lanes. Two additional independent replicas of 1 million unique cDNA reads from the same blood draw were analyzed for two donors (one aged 18 to 29 and one aged 80 or older). General study outcomes and caveats: Compared with the aged group, the long-lived group had more naive CD4+ T cells, fewer expanded clones and increased TCR diversity, suggesting age selection. Estimates of total diversity based on one million sequenced T cells were regarded as lower bounds and as underestimates. Because the CMV infection status of the donors was unknown, age-related changes in expanded clonotypes may potentially have been confounded. Because profiling used bulk unsorted PBMCs, naive and antigen-experienced compartments could not be compared conclusively. As age increased, observed TCR beta diversity per million T cells dropped in a roughly linear way, and a significant reduction was already evident by age 40. There was a strong correlation between observed TCR beta diversity and the percentage of naive T cells measured by flow cytometry.

This clonotype was seen more than once but under ten times. Its cognate antigen has yet to be identified. Germline is not matched at one junction end, which may reflect a read error. There are 14 amino acids in the CDR3, from cysteine to phenylalanine inclusive. Only CDR3 DNA remains: 42 bases, in frame from the first base. According to the germline V gene, CDR1 reads SGHAT and CDR2 reads FQNNGV. Donors were approximately 42 systemically healthy Caucasian individuals from Russia aged roughly 6 to 90 years. Each donor gave 9 to 10 milliliters of peripheral blood, collected into EDTA-treated Vacutainer tubes. Ficoll-Paque density-gradient centrifugation was used to isolate PBMCs, with at least 6.5 million per sample. Total RNA, at least 5.5 micrograms per sample, was extracted from PBMCs with Trizol reagent. The percentages of naive CD45RAhigh/CD27high T cells were determined by flow cytometry on a PBMC aliquot from every donor.

Receptor libraries were prepared by 5' RACE. TCRdb names Illumina HiSeq 2500 as the instrument used. A second roughly 6 to 11 cycle PCR used a sample-barcoded 5' primer and a J-beta primer mix. A template-switch 5' adaptor carrying 12 random nucleotides introduced a unique molecular identifier onto each TCR beta cDNA molecule. Each sample yielded at least 3 million CDR3-containing paired-end reads. All of the RNA was converted into first-strand cDNA using the Mint cDNA synthesis kit, with a TRBC-specific oligonucleotide serving as the primer. After uracil-DNA glycosylase treatment, a first 18-cycle PCR used universal primers M1SS and BC2_uni_R on all cDNA. On the study's bioinformatics: Normalization of each sample was performed by random selection of 1 million high-quality reads, each carrying a distinct molecular identifier. Reads with shared molecular identifiers were discarded instead of being binned into consensus sequences. MiTCR, with a Q25 quality threshold and the strictest error-elimination algorithm, was used for CDR3 identification, clonotype clustering and error correction. Lower-bound total TCR beta diversity was estimated with a nonparametric unseen species model using Euler transformation. The public reads were run again by TCRdb, first through fastp at Q25 and then through MiXCR, and only productive beta chains were kept. Records with the same CDR3 protein are collapsed into one entry carrying the most frequent genes and DNA. TCRdb, not the authors, supplied the V and J calls. This sample is represented by some 1.7 million distinct CDR3 sequences; 25% to 30% of them were singletons. The top ten hold roughly 8.2% of the sample.

Sequenced input: blood. The receptor was isolated from a woman aged 25 to 39 in good health. The sequence is built from TRBV11-2 and TRBJ2-7, and TRBD2 aligns with 8 junction nucleotides. For the CDR3, the sequence is CASSLEREDYGQYF. The sequenced DNA: TGTGCCAGCAGCTTAGAGCGGGAGGACTACGGGCAGTACTTC.